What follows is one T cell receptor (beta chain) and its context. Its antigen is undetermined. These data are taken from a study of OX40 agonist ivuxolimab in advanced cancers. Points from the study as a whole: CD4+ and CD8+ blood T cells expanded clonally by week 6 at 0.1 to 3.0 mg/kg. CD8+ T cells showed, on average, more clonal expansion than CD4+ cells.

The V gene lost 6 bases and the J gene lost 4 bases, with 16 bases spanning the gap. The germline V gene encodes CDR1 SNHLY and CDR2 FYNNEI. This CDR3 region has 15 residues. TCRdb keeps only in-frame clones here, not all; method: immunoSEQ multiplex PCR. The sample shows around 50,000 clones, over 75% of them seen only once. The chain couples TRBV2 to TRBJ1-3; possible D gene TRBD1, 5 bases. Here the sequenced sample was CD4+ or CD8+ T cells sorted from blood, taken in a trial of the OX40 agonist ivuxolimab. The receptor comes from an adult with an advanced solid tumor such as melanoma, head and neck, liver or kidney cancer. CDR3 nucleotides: TGTGCCAGCAGCCAATCCGGGACCAGAGGAAACACCATATATTTT. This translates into CASSQSGTRGNTIYF.